The entry below gives a single TCR beta chain sequence along with its context. Its antigen is still unknown. This sample is part of a study of human T cells and chemical hapten exposure. Study-wide results and caveats: All donors were alopecia patients, so their immunity may differ from that of healthy people.

This CDR3 region has 14 residues. Germline values: CDR1 MRHNA, CDR2 SNTAGT. V was pared by 3 bases and J by 7 bases, with 15 bases between. MiXCR, run by TCRdb on the RACE reads, gives a single entry per CDR3 protein. The sample records around 300,000 distinct CDR3 sequences, around 6.9% being singletons. Time point of the sample: patch test 1, 2 weeks after DPC sensitization. Specified treatment: therapeutic diphenylcyclopropenone sensitization with weekly scalp DPC. Alopecia patients between 18 and 70 years old and suitable for DPC were used as donors. This rearrangement joins TRBV6-4 to TRBJ2-5; D gene ambiguous. The TCR was taken from a woman aged 18-29 years with alopecia areata. Some clones in this sample may be carry-over from other donors' samples. The sequencing here drew on whole blood, taken in connection with sensitization to the hapten diphenylcyclopropenone (DPC). The CDR3 nucleotides read TGTGCCAGCAGTGATACTGGGGATAAGGGGACCCAGTACTTC. This translates into CASSDTGDKGTQYF.